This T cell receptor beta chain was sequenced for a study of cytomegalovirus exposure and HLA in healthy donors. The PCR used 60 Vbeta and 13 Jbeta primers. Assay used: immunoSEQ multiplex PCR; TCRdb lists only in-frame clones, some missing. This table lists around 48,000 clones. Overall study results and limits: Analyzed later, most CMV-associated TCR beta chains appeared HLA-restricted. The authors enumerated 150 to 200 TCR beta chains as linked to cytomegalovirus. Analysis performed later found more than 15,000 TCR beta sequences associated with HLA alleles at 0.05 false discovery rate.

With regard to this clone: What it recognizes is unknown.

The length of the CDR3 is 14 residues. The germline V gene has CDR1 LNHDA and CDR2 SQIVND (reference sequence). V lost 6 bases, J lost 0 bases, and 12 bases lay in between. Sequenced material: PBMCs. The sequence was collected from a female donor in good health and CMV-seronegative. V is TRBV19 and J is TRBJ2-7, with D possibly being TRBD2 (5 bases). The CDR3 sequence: CASRDSGYSYEQYF. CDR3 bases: TGTGCCAGTAGGGACTCGGGGTACTCCTACGAGCAGTACTTC.